This T cell receptor (beta chain) stems from a study of CD8 T cells in ankylosing spondylitis. Making the TCR beta libraries involved quantitative 5'-RACE with molecular barcodes. MiXCR, run by TCRdb on the 5' RACE reads, gives a single entry per CDR3 protein. The data show more than 300,000 distinct CDR3 sequences, roughly 8% seen once. CDR1 and CDR2 from the germline V gene are MNHEY and SMNVEV (reference sequence). J was trimmed by 7 bases and V by 6 bases; bases with no gene match: 10. The CDR3 has 15 residues. This clonotype has ten or more counts. What it binds is unknown. Study findings and constraints: Matched synovial fluid from ankylosing spondylitis patients was reported to be enriched for disease-linked clones. There was a TCR beta motif, made of 7 or 8 highly homologous variants, that appeared characteristic of ankylosing spondylitis blood. Disease-linked clones proved CD8+ and comparatively uncommon in peripheral blood. Both synovial fluid and blood in reactive arthritis had previously been reported to carry some motif variants.

Material: blood, either unsorted or a sorted T cell fraction (not recorded which). This chain joins TRBV27 and TRBJ2-1, with TRBD2 matching 9 bases. This receptor was taken from a male donor with ankylosing spondylitis. DNA of the CDR3: TGTGCCAGCAGCGTGGGGGCTAGCGGGATGAATGAGCAGTTCTTC. It specifies CASSVGASGMNEQFF.